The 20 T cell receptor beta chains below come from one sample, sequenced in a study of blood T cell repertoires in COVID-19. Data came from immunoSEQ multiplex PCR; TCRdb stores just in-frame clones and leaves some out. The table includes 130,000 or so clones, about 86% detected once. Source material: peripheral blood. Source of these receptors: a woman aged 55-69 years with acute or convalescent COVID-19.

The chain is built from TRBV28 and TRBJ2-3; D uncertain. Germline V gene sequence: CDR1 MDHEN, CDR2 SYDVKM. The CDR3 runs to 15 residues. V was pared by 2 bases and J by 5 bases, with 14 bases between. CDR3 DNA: TGTGCCAGCAGTTTAGGGCTACCTCCCCAAGATACGCAGTATTTT. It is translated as CASSLGLPPQDTQYF.

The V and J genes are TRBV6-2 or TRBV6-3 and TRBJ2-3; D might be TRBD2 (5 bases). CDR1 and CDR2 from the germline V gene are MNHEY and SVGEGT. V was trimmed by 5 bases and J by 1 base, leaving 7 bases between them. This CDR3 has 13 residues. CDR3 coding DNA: TGTGCCAGCAGTCCGAGGGGCACAGATACGCAGTATTTT. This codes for CASSPRGTDTQYF.

The CDR3 loop reads CASSPPRGDTDTQYF. CDR3 nucleotide sequence: TGCGCCAGCAGTCCACCACGGGGGGACACAGATACGCAGTATTTT. The chain is built from TRBV23-1 and TRBJ2-3; the match to TRBD2 covers 7 bases. TRBV23-1 is an ORF; its function is uncertain. The CDR3 is 15 amino acids. Trimming took 4 bases from V and 2 from J; bases not matched to a gene: 6.

The CDR3 protein is CASSPRGDFYGYTF. CDR3 sequence (DNA): TGTGCCAGCAGCCCTCGCGGGGACTTCTATGGCTACACCTTC. The chain carries TRBV6-2 or TRBV6-3 and TRBJ1-2; D might be TRBD1 (5 bases). CDR1 is MNHEY and CDR2 is SVGEGT in the germline V gene. The CDR3 loop spans 14 amino acids. The V end was cut by 6 bases, the J end by 4 bases, with 15 bases between.

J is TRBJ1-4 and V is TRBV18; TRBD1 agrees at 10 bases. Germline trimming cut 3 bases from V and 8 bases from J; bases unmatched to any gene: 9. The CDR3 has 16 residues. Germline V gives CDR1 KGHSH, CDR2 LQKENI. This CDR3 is CASSPGQGILGEKLFF. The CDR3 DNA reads TGTGCCAGCTCACCGGGACAGGGGATTTTAGGGGAAAAACTGTTTTTT.

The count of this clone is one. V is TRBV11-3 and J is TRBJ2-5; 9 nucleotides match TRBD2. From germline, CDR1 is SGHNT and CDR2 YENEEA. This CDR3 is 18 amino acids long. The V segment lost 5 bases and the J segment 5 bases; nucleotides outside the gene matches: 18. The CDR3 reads CASSTLGGGAVRGETQYF. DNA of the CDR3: TGTGCCAGCAGCACCCTCGGCGGGGGGGCGGTCCGAGGGGAGACCCAGTACTTC.

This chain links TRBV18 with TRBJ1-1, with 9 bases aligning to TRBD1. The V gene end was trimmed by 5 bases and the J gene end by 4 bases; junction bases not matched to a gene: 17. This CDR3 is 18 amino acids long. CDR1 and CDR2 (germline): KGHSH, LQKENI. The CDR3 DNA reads TGTGCCAGCTCAGCGCAAGCGACAACAGGGGGCGGAGGCACTGAAGCTTTCTTT. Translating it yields CASSAQATTGGGGTEAFF.

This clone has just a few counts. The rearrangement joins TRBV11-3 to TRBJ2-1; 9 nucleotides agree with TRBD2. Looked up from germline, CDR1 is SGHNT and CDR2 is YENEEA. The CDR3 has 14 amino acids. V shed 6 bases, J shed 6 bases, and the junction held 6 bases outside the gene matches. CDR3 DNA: TGTGCCAGCAGGTCTAGCGGGGTCAGCAATGAGCAGTTCTTC. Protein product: CASRSSGVSNEQFF.

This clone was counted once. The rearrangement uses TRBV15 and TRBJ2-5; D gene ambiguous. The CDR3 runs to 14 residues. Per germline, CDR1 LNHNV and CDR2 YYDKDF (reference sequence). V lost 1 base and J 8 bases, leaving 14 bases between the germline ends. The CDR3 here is CATSRGATVVTQYF. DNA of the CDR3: TGTGCCACCAGCAGAGGAGCCACAGTCGTAACCCAGTACTTC.

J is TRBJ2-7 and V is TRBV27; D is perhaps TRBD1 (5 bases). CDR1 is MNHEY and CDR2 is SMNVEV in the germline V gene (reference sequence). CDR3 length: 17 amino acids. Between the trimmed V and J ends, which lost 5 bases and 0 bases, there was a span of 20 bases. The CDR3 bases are TGTGCCAGCAGTAAGGGAACAGGATATTCAAGCTCCTACGAGCAGTACTTC. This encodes CASSKGTGYSSSYEQYF.

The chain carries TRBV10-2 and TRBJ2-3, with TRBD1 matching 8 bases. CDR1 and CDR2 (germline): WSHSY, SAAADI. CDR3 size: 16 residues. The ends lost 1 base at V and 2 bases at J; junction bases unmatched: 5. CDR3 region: CASSELAGGDTDTQYF. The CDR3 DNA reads TGCGCCAGCAGTGAGTTGGCAGGGGGCGACACAGATACGCAGTATTTT.

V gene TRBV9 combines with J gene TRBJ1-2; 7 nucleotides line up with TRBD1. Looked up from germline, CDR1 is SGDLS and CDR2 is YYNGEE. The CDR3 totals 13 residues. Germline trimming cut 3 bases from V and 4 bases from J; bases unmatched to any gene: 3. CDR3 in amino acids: CASSGGQIYGYTF. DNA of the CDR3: TGTGCCAGCAGCGGGGGACAGATCTATGGCTACACCTTC.

The CDR3 region has the DNA TGTGCCAGCAGCTTCGGACTAGCTGACGAGCAGTTCTTC. This translates into CASSFGLADEQFF. The V and J genes are TRBV7-2 and TRBJ2-1; 8 bases are a match to TRBD2. The CDR3 has 13 residues. CDR1 and CDR2 (germline): SGHTA, FQGNSA. V was clipped by 3 bases and J by 10 bases; unmatched bases: 5. Variable domain in full (rest from reference TRBV7-2 and TRBJ2-1): GAGVSQSPSNKVTEKGKDVELRCDPISGHTALYWYRQSLGQGLEFLIYFQGNSAPDKSGLPSDRFSAERTGGSVSTLTIQRTQQEDSAVYLCASSFGLADEQFFGPGTRLTVL.

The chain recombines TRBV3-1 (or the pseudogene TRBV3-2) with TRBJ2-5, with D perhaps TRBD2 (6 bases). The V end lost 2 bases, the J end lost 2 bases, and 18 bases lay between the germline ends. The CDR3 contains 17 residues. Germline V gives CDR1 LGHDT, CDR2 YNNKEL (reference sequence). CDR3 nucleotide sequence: TGTGCCAGCAGCCAATTTCGGTGGCGGGGCTCACAAGAGACCCAGTACTTC. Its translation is CASSQFRWRGSQETQYF.

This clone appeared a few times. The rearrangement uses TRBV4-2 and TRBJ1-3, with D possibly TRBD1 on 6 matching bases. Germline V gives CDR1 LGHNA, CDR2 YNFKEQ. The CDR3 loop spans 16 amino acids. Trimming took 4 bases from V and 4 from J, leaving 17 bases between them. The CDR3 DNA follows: TGTGCCAGCAGCCCCCAGGGAGAGGGGGTGGGAAACACCATATATTTT. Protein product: CASSPQGEGVGNTIYF.

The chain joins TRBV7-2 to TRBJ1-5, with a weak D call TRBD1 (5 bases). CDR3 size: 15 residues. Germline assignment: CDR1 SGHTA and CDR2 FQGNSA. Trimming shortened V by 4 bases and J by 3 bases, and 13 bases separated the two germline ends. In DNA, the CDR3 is TGTGCCAGCAGCTCCGGAGCAGGGATCAATCAGCCCCAGCATTTT. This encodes CASSSGAGINQPQHF.

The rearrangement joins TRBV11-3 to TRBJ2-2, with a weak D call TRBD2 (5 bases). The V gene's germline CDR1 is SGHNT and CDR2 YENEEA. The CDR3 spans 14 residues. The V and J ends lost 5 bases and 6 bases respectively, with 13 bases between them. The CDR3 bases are TGTGCCAGCAGCATCGGGGTTCTCGCCGGGGAGCTGTTTTTT. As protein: CASSIGVLAGELFF.

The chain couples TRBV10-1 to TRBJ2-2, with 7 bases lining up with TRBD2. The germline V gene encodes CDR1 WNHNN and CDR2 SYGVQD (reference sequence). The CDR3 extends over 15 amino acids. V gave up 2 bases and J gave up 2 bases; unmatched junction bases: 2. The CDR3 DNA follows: TGCGCCAGCAGTGAGAGCGGGGACAACACCGGGGAGCTGTTTTTT. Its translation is CASSESGDNTGELFF.

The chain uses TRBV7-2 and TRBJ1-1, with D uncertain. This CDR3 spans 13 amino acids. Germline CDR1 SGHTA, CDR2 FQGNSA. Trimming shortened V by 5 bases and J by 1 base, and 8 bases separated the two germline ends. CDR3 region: CASSTHRNTEAFF. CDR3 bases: TGTGCCAGCAGCACACACAGGAACACTGAAGCTTTCTTT.

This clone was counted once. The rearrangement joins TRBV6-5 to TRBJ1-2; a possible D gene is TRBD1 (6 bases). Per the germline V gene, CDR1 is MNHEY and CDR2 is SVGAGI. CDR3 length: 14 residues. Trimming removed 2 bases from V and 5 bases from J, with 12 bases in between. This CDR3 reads CASSYQGKQYGYTF. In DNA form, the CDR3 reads TGTGCCAGCAGTTACCAGGGGAAACAGTATGGCTACACCTTC.